This T cell receptor (beta chain) was observed in a study of technical replicates of blood from a few donors. Using immunoSEQ multiplex PCR, the repertoire was profiled, and TCRdb retains in-frame clones only, with some absent. Among about 70,000 clones, about 95% were seen once, and the ten largest hold more than 0.2%. The length of the CDR3 is 14 residues. Germline loops: CDR1 MDHEN, CDR2 SYDVKM. V lost 1 base, J lost 5 bases, and 12 bases lay in between. Material for sequencing was T cells isolated from PBMCs. V and J are TRBV28 and TRBJ2-7; weak D call: TRBD2 (6 bases). The clonotype was recovered from a human donor in good health. The CDR3 sequence: CASSLSSGENEQYF. The CDR3 DNA reads as TGTGCCAGCAGTTTATCGTCGGGAGAGAACGAGCAGTACTTC. Looking up the rest from reference TRBV28 and TRBJ2-7 gives the full variable domain: DVKVTQSSRYLVKRTGEKVFLECVQDMDHENMFWYRQDPGLGLRLIYFSYDVKMKEKGDIPEGYSVSREKKERFSLILESASTNQTSMYLCASSLSSGENEQYFGPGTRLTVT.